A selection of T cell receptor beta chains follows, all from one sample in a study of response to subunit inactivated influenza vaccine. Each CDR3 protein is one row after TCRdb ran MiXCR on the RT-PCR reads. Of hundreds of thousands of distinct CDR3 sequences detected, around 11% appear once; the ten largest clones hold 10%. The sequencing used PBMCs from blood, collected on the day of vaccination. These receptors were taken from a man aged 50-59 years who received an inactivated influenza vaccine. Each CDR3 is given with its conserved first and last residue. A D gene is named only where the DNA matches it firmly. A row's size may be missing; if present it is once, few, many or a size class.

clone size,J gene,D gene,V gene,CDR3 DNA,CDR3 protein
-,TRBJ1-5,-,TRBV15,TGTGCCACCAGCTCCCCACCCCCTTGGCAGGGGAGTCAGCCCCAGCATTTT,CATSSPPPWQGSQPQHF
many,TRBJ1-1,-,TRBV12-3/TRBV12-4,TGTGCCAGCCAGGGCTTCACTGAAGCTTTCTTT,CASQGFTEAFF
-,TRBJ2-3,TRBD2,TRBV20-1,TGCAGTGCTATCGGGACTAGCGGGAGGGAGGGGACAGATACGCAGTATTTT,CSAIGTSGREGTDTQYF
-,TRBJ1-4,TRBD1,TRBV28,TGTGCCAGCAGCCTGGGAGGGGACAGGGAAGTCGGAAAACTGTTTTTT,CASSLGGDREVGKLFF
few,TRBJ1-4,-,TRBV4-3,TGCGCCAGCAGCCAAACACAGAATCCTAATGAAAAACTGTTTTTT,CASSQTQNPNEKLFF
-,TRBJ2-2,TRBD2,TRBV4-2,TGTGCCAGCAGCCAACCCGGGAGGGAAGCCGGGGAGCTGTTTTTT,CASSQPGREAGELFF
-,TRBJ1-1,TRBD1,TRBV5-1,TGCGCCAGCAGCTCGTTCGGACAGGGTGAAGCTTTCTTT,CASSSFGQGEAFF
-,TRBJ1-2,-,TRBV28,TGTCCCAGCAGTTTACCAAGAGGAGGCTACACCTTC,CPSSLPRGGYTF
many,TRBJ2-1,TRBD2,TRBV6-2/TRBV6-3,TGTGCCAGTCGGACTAGCGGCTACAATGAGCAGTTCTTC,CASRTSGYNEQFF
-,TRBJ1-2,-,TRBV6-2/TRBV6-3,TGTGCCAGCAGTTACGGTCAGGAGGATGAGGACTATGGCTACACCTTC,CASSYGQEDEDYGYTF
few,TRBJ1-3,TRBD1,TRBV25-1,TGTGCCAGCAGTGCCCCACAGGGGCGGATATCTGGAAACACCATATATTTT,CASSAPQGRISGNTIYF
many,TRBJ2-1,-,TRBV2,TGTGCCAGCAGTGGTACGCGGGGCGATGAGCAGTTCTTC,CASSGTRGDEQFF
-,TRBJ2-5,-,TRBV6-2/TRBV6-3,TGTGCCAGCAGGGTGGTTGTGGACCAAGAGACCCAGTACTTC,CASRVVVDQETQYF
-,TRBJ2-3,TRBD2,TRBV15,TGTGCCACCAGCAGCCCTCCTAGCGGGAGTCGAGATACGCAGTATTTT,CATSSPPSGSRDTQYF
few,TRBJ2-1,TRBD2,TRBV10-3,TGTGCCATCAGTGTATTAGCGGGCTCCTACAATGAGCAGTTCTTC,CAISVLAGSYNEQFF
many,TRBJ2-1,-,TRBV28,TGTGCCAGCAGTTTTTTTACGACCTACAATGAGCAGTTCTTC,CASSFFTTYNEQFF